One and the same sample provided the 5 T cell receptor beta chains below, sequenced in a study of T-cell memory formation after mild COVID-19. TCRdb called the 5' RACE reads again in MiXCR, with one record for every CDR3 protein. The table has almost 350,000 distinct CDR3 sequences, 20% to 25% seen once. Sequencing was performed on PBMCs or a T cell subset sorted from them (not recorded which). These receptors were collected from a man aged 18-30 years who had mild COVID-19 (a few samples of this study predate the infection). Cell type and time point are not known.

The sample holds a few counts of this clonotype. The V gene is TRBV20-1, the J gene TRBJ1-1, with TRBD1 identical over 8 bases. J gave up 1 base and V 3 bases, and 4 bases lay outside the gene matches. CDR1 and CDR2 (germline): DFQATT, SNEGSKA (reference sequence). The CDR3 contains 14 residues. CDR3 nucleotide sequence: TGCAGTGCTAGGGCCGGGACAGGGAACACTGAAGCTTTCTTT. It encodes CSARAGTGNTEAFF.

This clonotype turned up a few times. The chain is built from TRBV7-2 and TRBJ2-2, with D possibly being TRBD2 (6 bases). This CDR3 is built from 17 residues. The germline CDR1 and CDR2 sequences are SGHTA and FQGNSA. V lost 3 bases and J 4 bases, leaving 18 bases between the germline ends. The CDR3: CASSLEGREQSTGELFF. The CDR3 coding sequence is TGTGCCAGCAGCTTGGAGGGGCGCGAGCAGTCCACCGGGGAGCTGTTTTTT.

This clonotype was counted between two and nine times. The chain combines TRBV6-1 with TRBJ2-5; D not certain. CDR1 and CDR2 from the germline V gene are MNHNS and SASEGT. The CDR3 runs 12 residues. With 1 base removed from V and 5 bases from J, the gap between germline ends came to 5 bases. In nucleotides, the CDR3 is TGTGCCAGCAGTGAAGTGGTGGAGACCCAGTACTTC. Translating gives CASSEVVETQYF.

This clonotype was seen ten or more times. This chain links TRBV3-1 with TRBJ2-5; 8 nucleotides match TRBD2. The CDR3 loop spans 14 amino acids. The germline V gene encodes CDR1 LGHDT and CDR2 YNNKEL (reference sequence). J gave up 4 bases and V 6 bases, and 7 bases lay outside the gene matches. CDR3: CASSFAGGGETQYF. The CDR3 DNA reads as TGTGCCAGCAGTTTCGCGGGGGGTGGAGAGACCCAGTACTTC.

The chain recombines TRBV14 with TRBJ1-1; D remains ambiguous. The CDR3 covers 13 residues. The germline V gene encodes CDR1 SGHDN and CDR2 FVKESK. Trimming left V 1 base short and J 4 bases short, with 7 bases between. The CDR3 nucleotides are TGTGCCAGCAGCCAAGGTCCCACCACTGAAGCTTTCTTT. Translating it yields CASSQGPTTEAFF.